This T cell receptor (beta chain) was captured by sequencing in a study of blood T cell repertoires in COVID-19. Study details: Specimens from acute and convalescent COVID-19 originated in the United States, Italy and Spain. Sample material is recorded as cDNA or gDNA derived from T cells, B-cell-depleted T cells, or PBMCs.

Original methodology: Estimation of nucleated cell counts was performed using reference gene primer amplification. Profiled with immunoSEQ multiplex PCR; TCRdb holds only in-frame clones, not every one. That table supplies the V and J calls and clone size; D and trimming were determined from the DNA. The sample has approximately 110,000 clones; 70% to 90% are singletons. Germline CDR1 reads MNHEY; CDR2 reads SVGAGI. The CDR3 has 14 residues. The ends lost 8 bases at V and 3 bases at J; junction bases unmatched: 8. The chain joins TRBV6-5 to TRBJ1-1; 8 bases line up with TRBD1. The TCR originated in a man aged 35 to 55 with acute or convalescent COVID-19. The sample taken for sequencing was peripheral blood. For the CDR3, the DNA is TGTGCCAGCGGCGTCAGGGGGCAGGACACTGAAGCTTTCTTT. It translates to CASGVRGQDTEAFF.